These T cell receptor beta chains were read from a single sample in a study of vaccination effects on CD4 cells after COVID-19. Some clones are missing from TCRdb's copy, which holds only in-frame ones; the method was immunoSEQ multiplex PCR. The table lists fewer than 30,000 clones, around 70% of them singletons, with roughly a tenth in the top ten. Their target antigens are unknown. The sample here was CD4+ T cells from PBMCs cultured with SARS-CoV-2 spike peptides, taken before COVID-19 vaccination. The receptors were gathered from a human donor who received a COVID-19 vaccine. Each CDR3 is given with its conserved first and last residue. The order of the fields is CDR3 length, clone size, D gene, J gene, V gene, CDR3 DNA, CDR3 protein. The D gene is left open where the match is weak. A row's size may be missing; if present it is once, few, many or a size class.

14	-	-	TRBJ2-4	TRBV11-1	TGTGCCAGCAATGAGGCCAACCCGAAAAACATTCAGTACTTC	CASNEANPKNIQYF
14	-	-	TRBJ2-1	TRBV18	TGTGCCAGCTCTCCCCACCCTAGGAACAATGAGCAGTTCTTC	CASSPHPRNNEQFF
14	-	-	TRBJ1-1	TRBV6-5	TGTGCCAGCAGACTTTCAGGGGAATACACTGAAGCTTTCTTT	CASRLSGEYTEAFF
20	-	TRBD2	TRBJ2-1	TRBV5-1	TGCGCCAGCAGCCGAAAAGGGACTAGCGGGGGGGCAGGGGGTTACAATGAGCAGTTCTTC	CASSRKGTSGGAGGYNEQFF
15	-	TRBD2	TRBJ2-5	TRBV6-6	TGTGCCAGCATGACTAGCGGGGGGTCTAAAGAGACCCAGTACTTC	CASMTSGGSKETQYF
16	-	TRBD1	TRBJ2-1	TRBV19	TGTGCCAGTAGTACCGACAGGGGATTCCTCTACAATGAGCAGTTCTTC	CASSTDRGFLYNEQFF
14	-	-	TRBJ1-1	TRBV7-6	TGTGCCAGCAGCAAGGGGGGGGCGGACACTGAAGCTTTCTTT	CASSKGGADTEAFF
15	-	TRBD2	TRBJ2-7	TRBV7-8	TGTGCCAGCAGCTCTAGCGGGGGGGCCGCCTACGAGCAGTACTTC	CASSSSGGAAYEQYF
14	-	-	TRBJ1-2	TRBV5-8	TGTGCCAGCAGCTTGGCCTTCACAGGGAGTGGCTACACCTTC	CASSLAFTGSGYTF
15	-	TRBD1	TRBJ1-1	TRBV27	TGTGCCAGCAGTTTACGGACAGGCTTGAACACTGAAGCTTTCTTT	CASSLRTGLNTEAFF
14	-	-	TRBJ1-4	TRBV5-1	TGCGCCAGCAGCTTGGGCGGGACAAATGAAAAACTGTTTTTT	CASSLGGTNEKLFF
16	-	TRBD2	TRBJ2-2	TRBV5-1	TGCGCCAGCCTTTCACTAGCGGGGGGAAACACCGGGGAGCTGTTTTTT	CASLSLAGGNTGELFF
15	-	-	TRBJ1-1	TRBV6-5	TGTGCCAGCAGCGACACCCCTGACCCAAACACTGAAGCTTTCTTT	CASSDTPDPNTEAFF
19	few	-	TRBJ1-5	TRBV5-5	TGTGCCAGCAGCTTTGGCCCTATTGGGGATGGATATAGCAATCAGCCCCAGCATTTT	CASSFGPIGDGYSNQPQHF
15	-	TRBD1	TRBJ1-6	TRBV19	TGTGCCAGTAGTCGACAGGGCTCCTATAATTCACCCCTCCACTTT	CASSRQGSYNSPLHF
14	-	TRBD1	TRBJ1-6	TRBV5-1	TGCGCCAGCAGCGAGGGACAGGGATATTCACCCCTCCACTTT	CASSEGQGYSPLHF
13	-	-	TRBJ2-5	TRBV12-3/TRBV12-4	TGTGCCAGCAGTTTAGCAAATGGGGAGACCCAGTACTTC	CASSLANGETQYF
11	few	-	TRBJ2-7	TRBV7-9	TGTGCCAGCAGCTCAGCCTACGAGCAGTACTTC	CASSSAYEQYF
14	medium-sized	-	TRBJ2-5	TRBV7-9	TGTGCCAGCAGCTTAGATCTCGGGGTGCAGACCCAGTACTTC	CASSLDLGVQTQYF
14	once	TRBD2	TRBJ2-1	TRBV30	TGTGCCTGGGCCACACTAGCGTTACACAATGAGCAGTTCTTC	CAWATLALHNEQFF
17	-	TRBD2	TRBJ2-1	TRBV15	TGTGCCACCAGCAGAGATAAAGGGCGGGAGGTTAGCAATGAGCAGTTCTTC	CATSRDKGREVSNEQFF
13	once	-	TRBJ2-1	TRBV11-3	TGTGCCAGCAGCTTTAGTGACCGGGGGGAGCAGTTCTTC	CASSFSDRGEQFF
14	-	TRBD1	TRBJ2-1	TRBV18	TGTGCCAGCTGTAGACAGGGGGGCTACAATGAGCAGTTCTTC	CASCRQGGYNEQFF
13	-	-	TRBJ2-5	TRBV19	TGTGCCAGTAGTTCGGGGTATTGGGAGACCCAGTACTTC	CASSSGYWETQYF
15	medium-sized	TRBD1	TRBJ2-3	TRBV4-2	TGTGCCAGCAGCCAAGGGACAGGGGGCGCAGATACGCAGTATTTT	CASSQGTGGADTQYF
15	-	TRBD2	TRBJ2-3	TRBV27	TGTGCCAGCAGTCCAGGGGCGGGAGGGCCGTATACGCAGTATTTT	CASSPGAGGPYTQYF
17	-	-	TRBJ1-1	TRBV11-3	TGTGCCAGCAGCCCCCGGGCCTGGGAGGGAAAGAACACTGAAGCTTTCTTT	CASSPRAWEGKNTEAFF
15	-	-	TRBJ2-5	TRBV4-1	TGCGCCAGCAGCGCACGGACGACAGGGGAGGGGACCCAGTACTTC	CASSARTTGEGTQYF
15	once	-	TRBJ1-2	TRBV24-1	TGTGCCACCAGTGTGTTCCGGGGCCGGGCCTATGGCTACACCTTC	CATSVFRGRAYGYTF
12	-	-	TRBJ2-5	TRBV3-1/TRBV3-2	TGTGCCAGCAGCCAAACACAAGAGACCCAGTACTTC	CASSQTQETQYF
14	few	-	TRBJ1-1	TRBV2	TGTGCCAGCATTCTCACCGCAATGAACACTGAAGCTTTCTTT	CASILTAMNTEAFF
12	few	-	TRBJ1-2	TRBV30	TGTGCCTGGAGTACTACGGGGTATGGCTACACCTTC	CAWSTTGYGYTF